This T cell receptor (beta chain) is drawn from a study of blood T cells in healthy people across ages. Through a sample-barcoded 5' primer and a J-beta primer mix, a second PCR was run for roughly 6 to 11 cycles. Each CDR3 protein is one row after TCRdb ran MiXCR on the 5' RACE reads. The sample shows hundreds of thousands of distinct CDR3 sequences, 22% of them seen only once. Each donor supplied about 9.6 milliliters of peripheral blood. Study-level findings and limits: Investigators viewed diversity estimates from one million T cells as underestimates, the study reported. Versus aged donors, long-lived donors had higher diversity and more naive CD4+ cells.

Regarding this clonotype: The antigen remains undetermined.

The source is a man aged 65 to 85 in good health. The sample was blood.

CDR3 bases: TGCGCCAGCAGTCGGACTAGCGGGGGTGGGAACCAAGAGACCCAGTACTTC. Translating gives CASSRTSGGGNQETQYF. The chain employs TRBV5-1 and TRBJ2-5; 13 bases map to TRBD2. The V segment lost 5 bases and the J segment 0 bases; nucleotides outside the gene matches: 7. This CDR3 comprises 17 residues. Germline-derived CDR1 and CDR2 are SGHRS and YFSETQ.